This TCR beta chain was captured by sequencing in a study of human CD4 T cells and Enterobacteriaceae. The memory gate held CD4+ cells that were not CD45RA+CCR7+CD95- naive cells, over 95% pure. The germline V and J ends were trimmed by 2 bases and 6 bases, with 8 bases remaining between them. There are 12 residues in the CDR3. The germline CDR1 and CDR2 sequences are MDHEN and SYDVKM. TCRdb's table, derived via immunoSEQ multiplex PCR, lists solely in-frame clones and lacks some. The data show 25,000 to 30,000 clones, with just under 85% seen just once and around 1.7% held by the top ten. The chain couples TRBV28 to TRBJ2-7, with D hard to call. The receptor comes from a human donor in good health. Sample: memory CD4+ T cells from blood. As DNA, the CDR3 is TGTGCCAGCAGTTTAGTGCACGGCGAGCAGTACTTC. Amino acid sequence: CASSLVHGEQYF.